This TCR beta chain was sequenced for a study of Ad26.COV2.S vaccination and SARS-CoV-2 variants. There are a few counts of this clone. Its antigen is unknown. Findings and limits, study-wide: It was reported that spike-specific CD8+ and CD4+ T cell responses were substantially broad after vaccination.

V lost 4 bases and J 0 bases, leaving 13 bases between the germline ends. The CDR3 sequence is 14 residues long. In germline, CDR1 is SQVTM, CDR2 ANQGSEA. Some clones are missing from TCRdb's copy, which holds only in-frame ones; the method was immunoSEQ multiplex PCR. The data show about 100,000 clones, around 82% seen once. This specimen consisted of peripheral blood, obtained after recovery from COVID-19. This chain links TRBV29-1 with TRBJ2-7; possibly TRBD1 for D (6 bases). The receptor's source is a human donor who had recovered from COVID-19. Here the CDR3 DNA reads TGCAGCGTTGGGTTACAGGGACGCTCCTACGAGCAGTACTTC. Its protein product is CSVGLQGRSYEQYF.